The 20 T cell receptor beta chains below come from one sample, sequenced in a study of blood T cell repertoires in COVID-19 (dated by TCRdb to the early 2020s). Library construction relied on the immunoSEQ multiplex PCR assay. TCRdb provides this immuneACCESS table in a form limited to in-frame rearrangements. Some clones are lacking; in checked studies, under half of them reflect an unresolved V gene, and why the rest are absent is not known. Here the sample has about 330,000 clones; more than 75% occur a single time. The leading ten clones occupy roughly 4% of the sample. Sequences were obtained from peripheral blood. These receptors were obtained from a woman between 45 and 60 years old with active or convalescent COVID-19.

In DNA, the CDR3 is TGTGCCAGCAGCTCAGAACAGGGTGTGGAGACTGAAGCTTTCTTT. It codes for CASSSEQGVETEAFF. The V call is TRBV7-6, the J call TRBJ1-1, with D possibly matching TRBD1 (6 bases). Deletions cut 4 bases from V and 5 bases from J, with 17 bases between. The CDR3 is made up of 15 amino acids. Germline loops: CDR1 SGHVS, CDR2 FNYEAQ.

The chain employs TRBV15 and TRBJ1-3; the D is unclear. Trimming removed 0 bases at V and 4 bases at J, with 10 bases between. The CDR3 is 15 residues long. Germline loops: CDR1 LNHNV, CDR2 YYDKDF (reference sequence). For the CDR3, the DNA is TGTGCCACCAGCAGAGATAAAGGAGGCGGAAACACCATATATTTT. Translating gives CATSRDKGGGNTIYF.

This clone was seen just once. The chain is built from TRBV11-2 and TRBJ1-1; 7 nucleotides line up with TRBD1. With V trimmed by 1 base and J by 6 bases, 8 bases remained unmatched. Germline V gives CDR1 SGHAT, CDR2 FQNNGV. The CDR3 is 15 residues long. CDR3: CASSLGQGVFSEAFF. The CDR3 DNA is TGTGCCAGCAGCTTAGGGCAGGGGGTATTCTCTGAAGCTTTCTTT.

The chain employs TRBV18 and TRBJ1-1; D is undetermined. CDR1 and CDR2 (germline): KGHSH, LQKENI. CDR3 length: 13 amino acids. The V end was cut by 6 bases, the J end by 0 bases, with 8 bases between. This CDR3 reads CASSATMNTEAFF. Written as DNA, the CDR3 is TGTGCCAGCTCGGCGACAATGAACACTGAAGCTTTCTTT.

The chain carries TRBV5-5 and TRBJ1-1; D might be TRBD1 (5 bases). Trimming removed 2 bases from V and 1 base from J, with 9 bases in between. The CDR3 sequence is 14 residues long. CDR1 and CDR2 (germline): SGHKS, YYEKEE (reference sequence). CDR3 DNA: TGTGCCAGCAGCTTCCTAACAGGGAACACTGAAGCTTTCTTT. Residues: CASSFLTGNTEAFF.

The rearrangement uses TRBV2 and TRBJ1-1; 11 nucleotides agree with TRBD1. The CDR3 contains 15 residues. In germline, CDR1 is SNHLY, CDR2 FYNNEI. V was clipped by 7 bases and J by 5 bases; unmatched bases: 9. The CDR3 DNA reads as TGTGCCAGCACCCCCGGACAGGGGGCTTTAACTGAAGCTTTCTTT. It codes for CASTPGQGALTEAFF.

This chain joins TRBV9 and TRBJ2-3; 13 bases match TRBD2. Looked up from germline, CDR1 is SGDLS and CDR2 is YYNGEE. There are 18 residues in the CDR3. V shed 4 bases and J 1 base; nucleotides not matched to a gene: 9. CDR3 sequence (DNA): TGTGCCAGCAGCTGGGGACTAGCGGGACAGGGAGGCACAGATACGCAGTATTTT. It specifies CASSWGLAGQGGTDTQYF.

The chain has TRBV5-8 and TRBJ1-4; possible D gene TRBD1, 5 bases. Germline V gives CDR1 SGHTS, CDR2 YDEGEE. This CDR3 has 15 amino acids. V lost 2 bases and J lost 7, with 15 bases in between. In nucleotides, the CDR3 is TGTGCCAGCAGCTTTCAAGGGGAGGTGATTGAAAAACTGTTTTTT. Its translation is CASSFQGEVIEKLFF.

The gene calls are TRBV27 and TRBJ2-3; D gene ambiguous. The V and J ends lost 4 bases and 0 bases respectively, with 11 bases between them. The CDR3 is 15 residues long. Germline CDR1 and CDR2: MNHEY and SMNVEV (reference sequence). CDR3 sequence (DNA): TGTGCCAGCAGTTCGACTCCCGCTAGCACAGATACGCAGTATTTT. Translating it yields CASSSTPASTDTQYF.

The sample holds one count of this clone. This sequence joins TRBV20-1 and TRBJ1-2; D possibly corresponds to TRBD1 (6 bases). Germline V gene sequence: CDR1 DFQATT, CDR2 SNEGSKA (reference sequence). The CDR3 length is 13 residues. Trimming removed 3 bases from V and 2 bases from J, with 10 bases in between. In nucleotides, the CDR3 is TGCAGTGCTAGTAGACAGGTCAACTATGGCTACACCTTC. Amino acids: CSASRQVNYGYTF.

The CDR3 spells CAWSLPGQGGELFF. As DNA, the CDR3 is TGTGCCTGGAGTCTTCCGGGACAGGGTGGGGAGCTGTTTTTT. The chain joins TRBV30 to TRBJ2-2; 9 bases are a match to TRBD1. This CDR3 comprises 14 residues. Germline CDR1 is GTSNPN and CDR2 is SVGIG (reference sequence). V lost 2 bases to trimming and J lost 8 bases; unmatched junction nucleotides: 6.

This chain links TRBV6-5 with TRBJ1-2, with TRBD1 identical over 8 bases. Germline V gene data show CDR1 as MNHEY and CDR2 as SVGAGI. The CDR3 extends over 13 amino acids. The J segment lost 6 bases and the V segment lost 9 bases, leaving 9 bases of the junction unmatched. The CDR3 loop is CASNTGGRNGYTF. DNA of the CDR3: TGTGCCAGTAACACAGGGGGTCGGAATGGCTACACCTTC.

The chain combines TRBV7-9 with TRBJ2-3, with D uncertain. The CDR3 is made up of 13 amino acids. Germline V gives CDR1 SEHNR, CDR2 FQNEAQ (reference sequence). Trimming shortened V by 1 base and J by 5 bases, and 7 bases separated the two germline ends. The CDR3: CASSLVAEDTQYF. For the CDR3, the DNA is TGTGCCAGCAGCTTAGTGGCCGAAGATACGCAGTATTTT.

The rearrangement links TRBV19 to TRBJ1-5, with D possibly being TRBD1 (5 bases). Deletions cut 5 bases from V and 0 bases from J, with 14 bases between. Germline CDR1 reads LNHDA; CDR2 reads SQIVND (reference sequence). The CDR3 runs to 16 residues. The CDR3, as DNA: TGTGCCAGTAGTTCCCGACAGATAAATAGCAATCAGCCCCAGCATTTT. This encodes CASSSRQINSNQPQHF.

This clone was found a few times. The genes are TRBV12-3 or TRBV12-4 and TRBJ1-2; D ambiguous. Deletions cut 6 bases from V and 4 bases from J, with 9 bases between. This CDR3 has 12 amino acids. The DNA for the CDR3 is TGTGCCAGCAGACTAACCGGCTATGGCTACACCTTC. This translates into CASRLTGYGYTF.

The genes are TRBV11-3 and TRBJ2-3; TRBD2 matches 9 bases. V dropped 1 base and J dropped 6; count of bases not matched to a gene: 5. This CDR3 contains 15 residues. Germline CDR1 is SGHNT and CDR2 is YENEEA. As DNA, the CDR3 is TGTGCCAGCAGCTTAGGGCGGGAGGGCCCGGATACGCAGTATTTT. It specifies CASSLGREGPDTQYF.

This sequence joins TRBV4-1 and TRBJ2-7; D not certain. The germline V gene has CDR1 MGHRA and CDR2 YSYEKL. Trimming pared 0 bases from V and 3 bases from J, leaving 12 bases between. This CDR3 has 15 residues. Here the CDR3 reads CASSQDDAGYYEQYF. The CDR3 DNA follows: TGCGCCAGCAGCCAAGATGACGCAGGCTACTACGAGCAGTACTTC.

V and J are TRBV2 and TRBJ1-1; D call uncertain. The germline CDR1 and CDR2 sequences are SNHLY and FYNNEI. V dropped 6 bases and J dropped 7 bases, with 15 bases sitting between them. The CDR3 runs 13 residues. This CDR3 is CASSINIGGEAFF. Here the CDR3 DNA reads TGTGCCAGCAGCATTAATATCGGAGGTGAAGCTTTCTTT. The whole variable domain, remainder taken from reference TRBV2 and TRBJ1-1, is EPEVTQTPSHQVTQMGQEVILRCVPISNHLYFYWYRQILGQKVEFLVSFYNNEISEKSEIFDDQFSVERPDGSNFTLKIRSTKLEDSAMYFCASSINIGGEAFFGQGTRLTVV.

The V and J genes are TRBV4-3 and TRBJ2-1; 16 bases agree with TRBD2. The junction had 3 bases not matched to a gene; V was cut back by 1 base and J by 9 bases. This CDR3 is 16 amino acids long. Per germline, CDR1 LGHNA and CDR2 YSLEER. CDR3 sequence reads: CASSQAGTSGGVEQFF. The CDR3, as DNA: TGCGCCAGCAGCCAAGCCGGGACTAGCGGGGGGGTTGAGCAGTTCTTC.

This clone appeared once. The chain is built from TRBV7-3 and TRBJ1-2; D is perhaps TRBD1 (6 bases). This CDR3 has 17 residues. Germline CDR1 is SGHTA and CDR2 is FQGTGA. The V and J ends lost 3 bases and 8 bases respectively, with 25 bases between them. DNA of the CDR3: TGTGCCAGCAGCTTGGGTTCGGTCAGGGGCCCACTGGGGGGCTACACCTTC. This encodes CASSLGSVRGPLGGYTF.